This T cell receptor (beta chain) originates from a study of a mutant IDH1 vaccine in newly diagnosed glioma. As for the study in general: Eight vaccine doses were administered to patients at weeks 1, 3, 5, 7, 11, 15, 19 and 23. Pretreatment consisted of radiotherapy, temozolomide, or both, with most receiving both.

The time point here: week 5, during vaccination. Vaccination comprised doses that each held 300 ug of mutant IDH1 20-mer peptide, plus topical imiquimod. This clone was counted once. The antigen is unknown. Only in-frame clones appear in the TCRdb table, and some are missing; sequencing was by immunoSEQ multiplex PCR. The sample records approximately 61,000 clones, around four fifths being singletons. This sequence originates from a woman between 45 and 60 years old with glioma. The source material was PBMCs, sampled from a glioma patient whose treatment included an IDH1 peptide vaccine.

CDR3 in amino acids: CASSQGGTGLDEQYF. The DNA of the CDR3 is TGCGCCAGCAGCCAAGGTGGTACAGGGCTGGACGAGCAGTACTTC. The genes are TRBV4-3 and TRBJ2-7, with D perhaps TRBD1 (6 bases). This CDR3 is built from 15 residues. The germline V and J ends were trimmed by 1 base and 5 bases, with 15 bases remaining between them. Per germline, CDR1 LGHNA and CDR2 YSLEER.